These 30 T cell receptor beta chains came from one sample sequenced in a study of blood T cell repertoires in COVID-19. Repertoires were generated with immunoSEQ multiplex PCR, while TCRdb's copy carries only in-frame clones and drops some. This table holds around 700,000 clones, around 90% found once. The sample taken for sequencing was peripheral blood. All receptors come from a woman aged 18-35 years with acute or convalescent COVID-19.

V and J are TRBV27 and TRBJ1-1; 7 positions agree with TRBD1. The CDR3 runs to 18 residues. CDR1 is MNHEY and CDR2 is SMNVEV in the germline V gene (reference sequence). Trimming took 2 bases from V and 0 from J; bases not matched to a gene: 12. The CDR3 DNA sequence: TGTGCCAGCAGTTTACGAAGGACAGGACGTAACATGAACACTGAAGCTTTCTTT. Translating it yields CASSLRRTGRNMNTEAFF.

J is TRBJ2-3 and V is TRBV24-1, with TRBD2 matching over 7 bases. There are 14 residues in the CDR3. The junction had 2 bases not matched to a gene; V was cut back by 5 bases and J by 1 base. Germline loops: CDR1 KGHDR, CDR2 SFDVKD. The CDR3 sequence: CATSAGLRTDTQYF. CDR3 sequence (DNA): TGTGCCACCAGTGCGGGACTACGCACAGATACGCAGTATTTT.

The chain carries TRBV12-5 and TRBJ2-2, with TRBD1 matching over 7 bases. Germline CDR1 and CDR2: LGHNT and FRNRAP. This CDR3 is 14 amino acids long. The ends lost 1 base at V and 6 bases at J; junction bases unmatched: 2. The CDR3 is CASGLGQGAGELFF. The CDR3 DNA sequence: TGTGCTAGTGGTTTGGGGCAGGGGGCCGGGGAGCTGTTTTTT.

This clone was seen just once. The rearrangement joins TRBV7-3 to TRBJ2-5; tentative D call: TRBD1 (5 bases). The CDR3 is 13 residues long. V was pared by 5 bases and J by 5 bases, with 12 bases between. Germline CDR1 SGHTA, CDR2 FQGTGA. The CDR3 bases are TGTGCCAGCAGCCAGTTAGGGGTGGAGACCCAGTACTTC. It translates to CASSQLGVETQYF.

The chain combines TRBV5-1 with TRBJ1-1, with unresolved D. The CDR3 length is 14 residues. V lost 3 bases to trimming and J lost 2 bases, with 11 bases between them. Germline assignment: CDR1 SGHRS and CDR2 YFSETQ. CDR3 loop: CASSSLSRNTEAFF. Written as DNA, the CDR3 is TGCGCCAGCAGCTCCCTTAGCCGTAACACTGAAGCTTTCTTT. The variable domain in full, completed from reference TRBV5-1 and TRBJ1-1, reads KAGVTQTPRYLIKTRGQQVTLSCSPISGHRSVSWYQQTPGQGLQFLFEYFSETQRNKGNFPGRFSGRQFSNSRSEMNVSTLELGDSALYLCASSSLSRNTEAFFGQGTRLTVV.

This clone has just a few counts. The CDR3 DNA reads TGTGCCAGCAGCCTCGCGGGGATTAGAGCCTACGAGCAGTACTTC. This encodes CASSLAGIRAYEQYF. V is TRBV6-2 or TRBV6-3 and J is TRBJ2-7; tentative D call: TRBD2 (6 bases). Trimming left V 6 bases short and J 2 bases short, with 17 bases between. Germline loops: CDR1 MNHEY, CDR2 SVGEGT. This CDR3 contains 15 residues.

The CDR3 DNA is TGTGCCAGCAGTACGTTCCCCGGGGGCACTGAAGCTTTCTTT. Its translation: CASSTFPGGTEAFF. The gene calls are TRBV27 and TRBJ1-1, with D tentatively TRBD1 (5 bases). Germline CDR1 MNHEY, CDR2 SMNVEV (reference sequence). This CDR3 is 14 amino acids long. Trimming shortened V by 5 bases and J by 4 bases, and 14 bases separated the two germline ends.

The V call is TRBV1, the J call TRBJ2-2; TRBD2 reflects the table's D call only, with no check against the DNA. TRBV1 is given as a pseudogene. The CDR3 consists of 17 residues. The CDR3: CTSSQDAGLGACGELFF. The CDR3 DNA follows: TGCACCAGCAGCCAAGATGCAGGACTAGGTGCCTGCGGGGAGCTGTTTTTT.

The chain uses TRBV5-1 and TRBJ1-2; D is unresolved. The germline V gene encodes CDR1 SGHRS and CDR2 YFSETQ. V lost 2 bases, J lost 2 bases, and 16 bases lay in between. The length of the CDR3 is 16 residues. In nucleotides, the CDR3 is TGCGCCAGCAGCTTCGCTAGCCCCCAGCGGAACTATGGCTACACCTTC. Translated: CASSFASPQRNYGYTF.

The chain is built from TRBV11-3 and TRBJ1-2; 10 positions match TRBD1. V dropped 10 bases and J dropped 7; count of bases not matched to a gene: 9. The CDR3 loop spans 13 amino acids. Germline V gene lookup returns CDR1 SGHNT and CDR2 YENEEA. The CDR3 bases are TGTGCCAAACCAGGGACAGGGGCTTGTGGCTACACCTTC. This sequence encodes CAKPGTGACGYTF.

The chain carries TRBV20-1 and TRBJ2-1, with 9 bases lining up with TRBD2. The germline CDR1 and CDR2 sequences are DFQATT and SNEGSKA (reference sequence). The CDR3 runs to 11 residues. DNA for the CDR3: TGCAGCGGGACTAGCATCAATGAGCAGTTCTTC. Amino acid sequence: CSGTSINEQFF.

In nucleotides, the CDR3 is TGCGCCAGCAGCAGCGGGACATCCCGGCGAAACACCATATATTTT. Translating it yields CASSSGTSRRNTIYF. V usage is TRBV4-1 and J usage is TRBJ1-3, with D perhaps TRBD1 (6 bases). The CDR3 has 15 amino acids. CDR1 and CDR2 (germline): MGHRA, YSYEKL. V was cut by 5 bases and J by 5 bases, with 16 bases left in between.

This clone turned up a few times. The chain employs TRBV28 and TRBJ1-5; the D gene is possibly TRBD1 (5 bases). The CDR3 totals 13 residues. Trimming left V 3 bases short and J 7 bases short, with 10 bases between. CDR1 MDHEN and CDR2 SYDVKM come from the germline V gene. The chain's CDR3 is CASSFSGRQPQHF. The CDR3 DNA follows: TGTGCCAGCAGTTTTTCAGGGCGACAGCCCCAGCATTTT.

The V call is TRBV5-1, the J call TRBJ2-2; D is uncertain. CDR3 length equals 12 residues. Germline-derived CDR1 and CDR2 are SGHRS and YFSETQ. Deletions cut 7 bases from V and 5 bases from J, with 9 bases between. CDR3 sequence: CASPGSTGELFF. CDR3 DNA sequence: TGCGCCAGCCCCGGGTCGACCGGGGAGCTGTTTTTT. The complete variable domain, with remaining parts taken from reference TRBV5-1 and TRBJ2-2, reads KAGVTQTPRYLIKTRGQQVTLSCSPISGHRSVSWYQQTPGQGLQFLFEYFSETQRNKGNFPGRFSGRQFSNSRSEMNVSTLELGDSALYLCASPGSTGELFFGEGSRLTVL.

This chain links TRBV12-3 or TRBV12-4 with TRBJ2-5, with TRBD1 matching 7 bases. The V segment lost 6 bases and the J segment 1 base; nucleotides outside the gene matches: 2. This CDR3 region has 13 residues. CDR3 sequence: CASRGDSQETQYF. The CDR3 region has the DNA TGTGCCAGCAGGGGGGACAGCCAAGAGACCCAGTACTTC.

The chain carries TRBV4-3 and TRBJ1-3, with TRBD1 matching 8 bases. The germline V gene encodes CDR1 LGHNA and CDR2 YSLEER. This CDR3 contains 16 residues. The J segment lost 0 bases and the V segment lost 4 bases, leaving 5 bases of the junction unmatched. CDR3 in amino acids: CASSPRTGNSGNTIYF. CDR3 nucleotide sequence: TGCGCCAGCAGCCCTAGGACAGGGAACTCTGGAAACACCATATATTTT.

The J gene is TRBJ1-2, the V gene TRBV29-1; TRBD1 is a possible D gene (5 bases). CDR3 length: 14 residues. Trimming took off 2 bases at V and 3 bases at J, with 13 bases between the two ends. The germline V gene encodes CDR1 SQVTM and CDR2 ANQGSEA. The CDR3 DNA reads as TGCAGCGTTGAACACCAGGGACTGTACTATGGCTACACCTTC. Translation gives CSVEHQGLYYGYTF.

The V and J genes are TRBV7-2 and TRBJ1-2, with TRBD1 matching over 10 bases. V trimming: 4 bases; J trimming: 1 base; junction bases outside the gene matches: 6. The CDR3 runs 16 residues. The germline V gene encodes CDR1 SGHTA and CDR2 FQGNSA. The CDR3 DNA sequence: TGTGCCAGCAGCTCTCGGACAGGGGGGTTTAACTATGGCTACACCTTC. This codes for CASSSRTGGFNYGYTF.

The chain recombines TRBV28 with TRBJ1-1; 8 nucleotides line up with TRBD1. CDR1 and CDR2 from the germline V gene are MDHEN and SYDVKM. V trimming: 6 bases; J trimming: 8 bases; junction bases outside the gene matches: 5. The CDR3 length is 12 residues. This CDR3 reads CASSLGQGEAFF. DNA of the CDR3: TGTGCCAGCAGCCTAGGACAGGGAGAAGCTTTCTTT.

The CDR3 nucleotides read TGTGCCAGCAGCCCCTGGGGGGAGGGGAACACTGAAGCTTTCTTT. It specifies CASSPWGEGNTEAFF. The genes are TRBV9 and TRBJ1-1, with D perhaps TRBD1 (5 bases). Germline V gene sequence: CDR1 SGDLS, CDR2 YYNGEE. The CDR3 length is 15 residues. The V end was cut by 4 bases, the J end by 1 base, with 14 bases between.

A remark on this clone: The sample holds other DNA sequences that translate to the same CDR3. The CDR3 sequence: CASSPRDSNQPQHF. The CDR3 DNA is TGTGCCAGCAGCCCCAGGGATAGCAATCAGCCCCAGCATTTT. The chain links TRBV7-9 to TRBJ1-5; D may be TRBD1 (5 bases). The germline V and J ends were trimmed by 5 bases and 0 bases, with 8 bases remaining between them. This CDR3 has 14 residues. CDR1 and CDR2 (germline): SEHNR, FQNEAQ (reference sequence). Complete variable domain (other parts from reference TRBV7-9 and TRBJ1-5): DTGVSQNPRHKITKRGQNVTFRCDPISEHNRLYWYRQTLGQGPEFLTYFQNEAQLEKSRLLSDRFSAERPKGSFSTLEIQRTEQGDSAMYLCASSPRDSNQPQHFGDGTRLSIL.

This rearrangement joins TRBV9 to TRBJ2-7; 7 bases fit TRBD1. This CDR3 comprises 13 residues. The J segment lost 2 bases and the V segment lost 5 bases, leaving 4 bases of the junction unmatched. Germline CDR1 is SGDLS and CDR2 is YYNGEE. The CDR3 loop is CASSKGTAYEQYF. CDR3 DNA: TGTGCCAGCAGTAAGGGGACAGCCTACGAGCAGTACTTC.

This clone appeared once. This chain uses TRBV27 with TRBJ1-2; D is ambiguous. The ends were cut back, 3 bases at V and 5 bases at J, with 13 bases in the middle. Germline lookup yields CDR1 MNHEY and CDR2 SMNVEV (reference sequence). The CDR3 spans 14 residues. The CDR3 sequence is CASSFRGPSYGYTF. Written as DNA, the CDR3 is TGTGCCAGCAGTTTCAGAGGCCCATCTTATGGCTACACCTTC.

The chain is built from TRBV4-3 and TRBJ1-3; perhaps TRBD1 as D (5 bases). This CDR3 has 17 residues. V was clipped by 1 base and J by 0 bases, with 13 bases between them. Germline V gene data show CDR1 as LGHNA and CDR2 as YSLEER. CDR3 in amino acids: CASSQGSGGSSGNTIYF. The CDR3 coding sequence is TGCGCCAGCAGCCAAGGGTCCGGGGGGAGCTCTGGAAACACCATATATTTT.

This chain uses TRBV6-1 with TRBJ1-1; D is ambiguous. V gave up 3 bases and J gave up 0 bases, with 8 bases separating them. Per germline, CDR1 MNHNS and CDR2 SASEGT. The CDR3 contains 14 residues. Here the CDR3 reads CASSEANLNTEAFF. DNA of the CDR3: TGTGCCAGCAGTGAGGCCAATTTGAACACTGAAGCTTTCTTT.

The CDR3 sequence is CASSFEGASYEQYF. Written as DNA, the CDR3 is TGTGCCAGCAGCTTCGAGGGGGCCTCCTACGAGCAGTACTTC. V is TRBV5-8 and J is TRBJ2-7; 7 positions match TRBD1. From germline, CDR1 is SGHTS and CDR2 YDEGEE. The V and J ends lost 2 bases and 0 bases, in that order; junction bases with no gene match: 2. The CDR3 runs 14 residues.

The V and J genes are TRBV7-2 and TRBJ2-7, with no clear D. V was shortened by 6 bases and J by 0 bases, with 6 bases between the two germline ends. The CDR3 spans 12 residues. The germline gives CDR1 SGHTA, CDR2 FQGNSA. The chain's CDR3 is CASSFSSYEQYF. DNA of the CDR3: TGTGCCAGCAGTTTCAGCTCCTACGAGCAGTACTTC. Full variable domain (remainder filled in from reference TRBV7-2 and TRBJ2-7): GAGVSQSPSNKVTEKGKDVELRCDPISGHTALYWYRQSLGQGLEFLIYFQGNSAPDKSGLPSDRFSAERTGGSVSTLTIQRTQQEDSAVYLCASSFSSYEQYFGPGTRLTVT.

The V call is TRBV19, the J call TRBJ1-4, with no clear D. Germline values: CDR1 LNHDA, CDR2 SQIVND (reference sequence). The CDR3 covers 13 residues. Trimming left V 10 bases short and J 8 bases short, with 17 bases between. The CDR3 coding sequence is TGTGCCACACTCGGGATTCGCAGGGAAAAACTGTTTTTT. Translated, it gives CATLGIRREKLFF. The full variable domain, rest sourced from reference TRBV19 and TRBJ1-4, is DGGITQSPKYLFRKEGQNVTLSCEQNLNHDAMYWYRQDPGQGLRLIYYSQIVNDFQKGDIAEGYSVSREKKESFPLTVTSAQKNPTAFYLCATLGIRREKLFFGSGTQLSVL.

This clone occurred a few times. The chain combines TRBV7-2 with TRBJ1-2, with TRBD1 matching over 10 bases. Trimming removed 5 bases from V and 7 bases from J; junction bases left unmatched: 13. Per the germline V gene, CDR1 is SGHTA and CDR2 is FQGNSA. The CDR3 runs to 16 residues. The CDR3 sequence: CASSPAETGGDGGYTF. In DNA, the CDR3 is TGTGCCAGCAGCCCCGCGGAGACAGGGGGCGACGGTGGCTACACCTTC.

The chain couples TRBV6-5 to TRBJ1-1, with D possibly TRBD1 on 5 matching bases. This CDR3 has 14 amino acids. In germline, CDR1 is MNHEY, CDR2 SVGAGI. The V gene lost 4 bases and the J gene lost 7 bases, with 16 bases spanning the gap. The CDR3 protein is CASSLRTGTSEAFF. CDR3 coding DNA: TGTGCCAGCAGTTTGCGGACTGGGACTAGTGAAGCTTTCTTT.